This passage covers 20 T cell receptor beta chains from one sample sequenced in a study of blood T cell repertoires in COVID-19. Repertoires were generated with immunoSEQ multiplex PCR, while TCRdb's copy carries only in-frame clones and drops some. The sample lists a few hundred thousand clones, roughly 86% seen once, with around 10% in the top ten. The sample was PBMCs or T cells enriched from blood (not recorded which). The receptors here all came from a man in his late teens or twenties with acute COVID-19.

The V call is TRBV28, the J call TRBJ1-2; the D gene is possibly TRBD1 (5 bases). The CDR3 covers 13 residues. V was pared by 4 bases and J by 4 bases, with 10 bases between. The germline CDR1 and CDR2 sequences are MDHEN and SYDVKM. The CDR3 DNA follows: TGTGCCAGCAGTTCTACAGGCGGCTATGGCTACACCTTC. The encoded protein is CASSSTGGYGYTF.

The rearrangement uses TRBV7-9 and TRBJ2-1; the D gene is possibly TRBD2 (6 bases). The ends were cut back, 1 base at V and 2 bases at J, with 15 bases in the middle. The CDR3 consists of 17 residues. The germline V gene encodes CDR1 SEHNR and CDR2 FQNEAQ (reference sequence). The CDR3 spells CASSLGFGTRAYNEQFF. In DNA form, the CDR3 reads TGTGCCAGCAGCTTAGGATTTGGGACTCGGGCCTACAATGAGCAGTTCTTC.

This rearrangement joins TRBV30 to TRBJ2-7, with D uncertain. The CDR3 runs to 12 residues. Trimming stripped 3 bases from V and 5 bases from J, with 11 bases between. Per the germline V gene, CDR1 is GTSNPN and CDR2 is SVGIG (reference sequence). CDR3: CAWRALGHEQYF. CDR3 sequence (DNA): TGTGCCTGGAGGGCGTTGGGCCACGAGCAGTACTTC.

About this clone: The sample carries other DNA sequences with the same CDR3. V gene TRBV19 combines with J gene TRBJ2-1; 11 nucleotides agree with TRBD2. Looked up from germline, CDR1 is LNHDA and CDR2 is SQIVND (reference sequence). The junction had 2 bases not matched to a gene; V was cut back by 3 bases and J by 4 bases. This CDR3 is 15 amino acids long. The CDR3 nucleotides read TGTGCCAGTAGTATGGGGACTAGCGGTTACAATGAGCAGTTCTTC. Amino acid sequence: CASSMGTSGYNEQFF.

The chain is built from TRBV28 and TRBJ2-2, with 12 bases that match TRBD2. This CDR3 has 16 residues. V trimming: 5 bases; J trimming: 7 bases; junction bases outside the gene matches: 8. In germline, CDR1 is MDHEN, CDR2 SYDVKM. The CDR3 sequence is CASSLGLAGYNGELFF. DNA of the CDR3: TGTGCCAGCAGTCTAGGACTAGCGGGATATAACGGGGAGCTGTTTTTT. Based on the CDR3 plus reference TRBV28 and TRBJ2-2, the full variable domain is DVKVTQSSRYLVKRTGEKVFLECVQDMDHENMFWYRQDPGLGLRLIYFSYDVKMKEKGDIPEGYSVSREKKERFSLILESASTNQTSMYLCASSLGLAGYNGELFFGEGSRLTVL.

As regards this clone: This sample also contains other DNA sequences that code for the same CDR3. V gene TRBV7-3 combines with J gene TRBJ2-1, with 12 bases identical to TRBD2. CDR3 length equals 14 residues. CDR1 SGHTA and CDR2 FQGTGA come from the germline V gene. V gave up 5 bases and J gave up 8 bases; unmatched junction bases: 4. CDR3 loop: CASSLTSGSDEQFF. CDR3 coding DNA: TGTGCCAGCAGCCTGACTAGCGGGAGTGATGAGCAGTTCTTC.

The chain employs TRBV6-5 and TRBJ2-3, with 7 bases matching TRBD2. The V segment lost 6 bases and the J segment 2 bases; nucleotides outside the gene matches: 8. Per the germline V gene, CDR1 is MNHEY and CDR2 is SVGAGI. This CDR3 spans 15 amino acids. CDR3 region: CASRRGRQNTDTQYF. CDR3 nucleotides: TGTGCCAGCAGGCGCGGGAGACAGAACACAGATACGCAGTATTTT.

Written as DNA, the CDR3 is TGTGCCAGCAGCCCCAGGAACGAAGGAACCTACGAGCAGTACTTC. Translated: CASSPRNEGTYEQYF. The chain combines TRBV7-9 with TRBJ2-7; D unresolved. The V gene's germline CDR1 is SEHNR and CDR2 FQNEAQ (reference sequence). There are 15 residues in the CDR3. Trimming removed 5 bases at V and 2 bases at J, with 16 bases between.

DNA for the CDR3: TGCGCCAGCCGAGGACTAGCGGGAGAGGAGGGCCAAGAGACCCAGTACTTC. It codes for CASRGLAGEEGQETQYF. V and J are TRBV10-2 and TRBJ2-5; 13 nucleotides match TRBD2. With V trimmed by 8 bases and J by 1 base, 10 bases remained unmatched. The CDR3 sequence is 17 residues long. Looked up from germline, CDR1 is WSHSY and CDR2 is SAAADI.

The chain couples TRBV10-3 to TRBJ2-7; D perhaps matches TRBD2 (5 bases). CDR3 size: 13 residues. Germline V gene data show CDR1 as ENHRY and CDR2 as SYGVKD. The ends were cut back, 0 bases at V and 7 bases at J, with 10 bases in the middle. The CDR3 sequence is CAISESADPEQYF. CDR3 nucleotides: TGTGCCATCAGTGAGTCAGCGGATCCAGAGCAGTACTTC.

The V call is TRBV5-1, the J call TRBJ1-2; D ambiguous. The V and J ends lost 4 bases and 2 bases respectively, with 12 bases between them. Germline V gene data show CDR1 as SGHRS and CDR2 as YFSETQ. This CDR3 is 14 amino acids long. CDR3 protein: CASSETGGNYGYTF. The DNA of the CDR3 is TGCGCCAGCAGCGAGACCGGAGGGAACTATGGCTACACCTTC.

The gene calls are TRBV5-8 and TRBJ2-7, with 7 bases that match TRBD1. The CDR3 totals 12 residues. Germline values: CDR1 SGHTS, CDR2 YDEGEE. The ends lost 6 bases at V and 2 bases at J; junction bases unmatched: 2. The CDR3 region is CASKGQTYEQYF. The CDR3 DNA reads TGTGCCAGCAAGGGACAGACCTACGAGCAGTACTTC.

This rearrangement joins TRBV19 to TRBJ2-7; 11 bases are a match to TRBD2. The length of the CDR3 is 14 residues. CDR1 and CDR2 (germline): LNHDA, SQIVND (reference sequence). J was trimmed by 4 bases and V by 2 bases; bases with no gene match: 1. CDR3 in amino acids: CASSISSGRYEQYF. For the CDR3, the DNA is TGTGCCAGTAGTATATCTAGCGGGAGGTACGAGCAGTACTTC.

This clone occurred once. As DNA, the CDR3 is TGTGCCAGCAGTTTCTCCGGGACAAAGTACGAGCAGTACTTC. This codes for CASSFSGTKYEQYF. The chain recombines TRBV27 with TRBJ2-7, with TRBD1 as a possible D gene (6 bases). V was pared by 3 bases and J by 4 bases, with 13 bases between. CDR1 and CDR2 (germline): MNHEY, SMNVEV (reference sequence). This CDR3 comprises 14 residues.

This chain links TRBV4-3 with TRBJ2-1, with D possibly matching TRBD2 (6 bases). The germline CDR1 and CDR2 sequences are LGHNA and YSLEER. V lost 0 bases and J lost 5, with 17 bases in between. This CDR3 spans 17 amino acids. The CDR3 nucleotides read TGCGCCAGCAGCCAAGATCGGCGGGAAAGGATTGACAATGAGCAGTTCTTC. Protein product: CASSQDRRERIDNEQFF.

This clone was detected only once. The DNA for the CDR3 is TGTGCCAGCAGTTCGGCAACAGGACTATCCCTTAACTATGGCTACACCTTC. Protein: CASSSATGLSLNYGYTF. This chain links TRBV28 with TRBJ1-2, with D possibly TRBD1 on 5 matching bases. The germline gives CDR1 MDHEN, CDR2 SYDVKM. V shed 4 bases and J shed 1 base, with 19 bases lying between them. The CDR3 has 17 amino acids.

The V call is TRBV2, the J call TRBJ2-3, with D unclear. Germline assignment: CDR1 SNHLY and CDR2 FYNNEI. V gave up 7 bases and J gave up 3 bases, with 8 bases separating them. The CDR3 sequence is 12 residues long. DNA of the CDR3: TGTGCCAGCATGGCTCATACAGATACGCAGTATTTT. Amino acids: CASMAHTDTQYF.

This chain connects TRBV11-3 to TRBJ1-1; D is ambiguous. CDR1 and CDR2 from the germline V gene are SGHNT and YENEEA. Deletions cut 1 base from V and 1 base from J, with 7 bases between. The CDR3 contains 14 residues. The CDR3 protein is CASSLGAGNTEAFF. CDR3 sequence (DNA): TGTGCCAGCAGCTTAGGGGCGGGGAACACTGAAGCTTTCTTT.

The chain joins TRBV4-1 to TRBJ1-1; TRBD1 agrees at 9 bases. V lost 0 bases to trimming and J lost 5 bases; unmatched junction nucleotides: 4. Germline CDR1 and CDR2: MGHRA and YSYEKL. This CDR3 spans 15 amino acids. The CDR3 sequence is CASSQDRDRATEAFF. For the CDR3, the DNA is TGCGCCAGCAGCCAAGATCGGGACAGGGCTACTGAAGCTTTCTTT.

This clone was picked up one time. V gene TRBV9 combines with J gene TRBJ2-1; D not resolved. V gave up 3 bases and J gave up 5 bases, with 12 bases separating them. This CDR3 contains 14 residues. Germline V CDR1 and CDR2: SGDLS, YYNGEE. The CDR3 region has the DNA TGTGCCAGCAGCGCCATACACCGGGACAATGAGCAGTTCTTC. Translated, it gives CASSAIHRDNEQFF. Full variable domain (rest looked up from reference TRBV9 and TRBJ2-1): DSGVTQTPKHLITATGQRVTLRCSPRSGDLSVYWYQQSLDQGLQFLIQYYNGEERAKGNILERFSAQQFPDLHSELNLSSLELGDSALYFCASSAIHRDNEQFFGPGTRLTVL.